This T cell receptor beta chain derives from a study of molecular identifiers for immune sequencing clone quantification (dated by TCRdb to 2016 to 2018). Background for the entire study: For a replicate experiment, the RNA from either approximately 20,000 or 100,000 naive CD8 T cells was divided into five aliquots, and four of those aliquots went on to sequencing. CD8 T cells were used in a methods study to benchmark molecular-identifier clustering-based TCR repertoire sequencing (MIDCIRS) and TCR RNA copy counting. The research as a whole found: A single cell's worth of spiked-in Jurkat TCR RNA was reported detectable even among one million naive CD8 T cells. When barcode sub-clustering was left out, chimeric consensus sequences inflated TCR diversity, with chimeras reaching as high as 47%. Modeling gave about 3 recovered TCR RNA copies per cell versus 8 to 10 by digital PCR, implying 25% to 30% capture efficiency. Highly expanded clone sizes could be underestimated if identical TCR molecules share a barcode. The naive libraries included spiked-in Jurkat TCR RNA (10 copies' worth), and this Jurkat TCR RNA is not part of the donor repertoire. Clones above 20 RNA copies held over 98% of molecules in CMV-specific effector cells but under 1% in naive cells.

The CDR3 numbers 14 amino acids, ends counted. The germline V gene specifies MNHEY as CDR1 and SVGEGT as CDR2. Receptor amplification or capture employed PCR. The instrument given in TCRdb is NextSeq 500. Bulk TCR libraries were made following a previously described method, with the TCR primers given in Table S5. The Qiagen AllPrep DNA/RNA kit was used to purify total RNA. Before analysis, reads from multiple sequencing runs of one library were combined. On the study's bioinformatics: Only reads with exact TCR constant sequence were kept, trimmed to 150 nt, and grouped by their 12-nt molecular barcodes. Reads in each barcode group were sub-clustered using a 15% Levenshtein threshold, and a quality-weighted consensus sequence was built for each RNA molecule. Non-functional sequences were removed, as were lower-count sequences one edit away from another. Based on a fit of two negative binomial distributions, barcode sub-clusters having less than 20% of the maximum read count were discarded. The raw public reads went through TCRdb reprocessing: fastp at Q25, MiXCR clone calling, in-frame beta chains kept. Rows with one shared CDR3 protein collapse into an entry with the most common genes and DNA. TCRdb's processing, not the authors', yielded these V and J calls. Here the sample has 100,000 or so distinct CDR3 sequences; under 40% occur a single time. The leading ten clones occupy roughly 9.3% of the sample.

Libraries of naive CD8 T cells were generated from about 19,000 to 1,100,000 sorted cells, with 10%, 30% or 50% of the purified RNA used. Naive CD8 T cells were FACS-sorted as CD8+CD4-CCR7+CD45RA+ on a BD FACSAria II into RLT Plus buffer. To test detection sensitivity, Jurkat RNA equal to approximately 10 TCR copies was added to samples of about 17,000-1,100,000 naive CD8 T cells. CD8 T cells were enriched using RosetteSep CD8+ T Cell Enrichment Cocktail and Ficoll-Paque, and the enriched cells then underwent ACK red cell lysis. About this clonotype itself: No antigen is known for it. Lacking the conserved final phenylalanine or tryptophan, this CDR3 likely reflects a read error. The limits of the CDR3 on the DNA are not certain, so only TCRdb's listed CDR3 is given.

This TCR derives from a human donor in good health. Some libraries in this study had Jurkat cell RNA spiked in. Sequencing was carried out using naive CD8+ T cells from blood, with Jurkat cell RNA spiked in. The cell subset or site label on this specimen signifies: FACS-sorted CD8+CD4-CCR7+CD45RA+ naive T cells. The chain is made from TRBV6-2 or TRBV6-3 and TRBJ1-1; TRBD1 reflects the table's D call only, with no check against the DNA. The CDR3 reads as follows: CASSYGGSSTEAIY.